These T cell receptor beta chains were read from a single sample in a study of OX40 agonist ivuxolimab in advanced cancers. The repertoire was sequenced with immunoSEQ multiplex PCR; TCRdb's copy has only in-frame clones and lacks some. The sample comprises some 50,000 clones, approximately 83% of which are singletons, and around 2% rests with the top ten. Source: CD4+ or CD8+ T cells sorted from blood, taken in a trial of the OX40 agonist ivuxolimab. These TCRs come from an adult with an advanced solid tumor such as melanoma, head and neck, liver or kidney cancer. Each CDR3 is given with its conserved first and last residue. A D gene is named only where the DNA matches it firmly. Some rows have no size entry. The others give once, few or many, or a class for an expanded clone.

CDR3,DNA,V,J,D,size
CAWSSGFANEKLFF,TGTGCCTGGAGTTCGGGATTCGCTAATGAAAAACTGTTTTTT,TRBV30,TRBJ1-4,NA,NA
CASSALTGTYGYTF,TGTGCCAGCAGTGCTCTTACAGGGACCTATGGCTACACCTTC,TRBV6-5,TRBJ1-2,NA,once
CASSADSGQPQHF,TGTGCCAGCAGCGCTGACAGTGGGCAGCCCCAGCATTTT,TRBV9,TRBJ1-5,NA,NA
CASSDGSTDTQYF,TGTGCCAGCTCGGACGGTAGCACAGATACGCAGTATTTT,TRBV19,TRBJ2-3,NA,NA
CASTGTNEKLFF,TGTGCCAGCACAGGGACTAATGAAAAACTGTTTTTT,TRBV25-1,TRBJ1-4,NA,NA
CASSQVDLGFRTYEQYF,TGCGCCAGCAGCCAAGTCGACCTCGGTTTTAGGACCTACGAGCAGTACTTC,TRBV4-1,TRBJ2-7,NA,NA
CASKSGVGGYTF,TGTGCCAGCAAGTCAGGGGTGGGAGGCTACACCTTC,TRBV6-5,TRBJ1-2,NA,NA
CASSGRTETYEQYF,TGTGCCAGCAGTGGGAGGACAGAAACCTACGAGCAGTACTTC,TRBV6-4,TRBJ2-7,NA,once
CASSPKLAGANTGELFF,TGTGCCAGCAGCCCGAAGCTAGCGGGGGCGAACACCGGGGAGCTGTTTTTT,TRBV4-2,TRBJ2-2,TRBD2,NA
CASTPTGTYGYTF,TGTGCCAGTACTCCGACAGGGACCTATGGCTACACCTTC,TRBV19,TRBJ1-2,TRBD1,once
CASSVQQGYGYTF,TGCGCCAGCAGTGTACAACAGGGATATGGCTACACCTTC,TRBV10-2,TRBJ1-2,NA,NA
CASSMRQPVGDQPQHF,TGTGCCAGTAGTATGCGTCAGCCCGTCGGGGATCAGCCCCAGCATTTT,TRBV19,TRBJ1-5,NA,NA
CASSQDGGRTDTQYF,TGCGCCAGCAGCCAAGATGGAGGGAGGACAGATACGCAGTATTTT,TRBV4-1,TRBJ2-3,NA,NA
CASSFPPYYEQYF,TGTGCCAGCAGTTTCCCCCCTTACTACGAGCAGTACTTC,TRBV27,TRBJ2-7,NA,few
CASSPLPQETQYF,TGCGCCAGCAGCCCCTTGCCACAAGAGACCCAGTACTTC,TRBV5-1,TRBJ2-5,NA,NA
CASSSDGGPSRGEQYF,TGTGCCAGTAGTTCCGATGGGGGACCCTCCAGGGGGGAGCAGTACTTC,TRBV19,TRBJ2-7,TRBD1,NA
CASSIGTRSYGYTF,TGTGCCAGTAGTATAGGTACCCGGAGCTATGGCTACACCTTC,TRBV19,TRBJ1-2,NA,NA
CASSFSQGVTYEQYF,TGTGCCAGCAGCTTTTCGCAGGGGGTAACCTACGAGCAGTACTTC,TRBV7-9,TRBJ2-7,TRBD1,NA
CASSQQGQKTEAFF,TGTGCCAGCAGCCAGCAGGGGCAGAAAACTGAAGCTTTCTTT,TRBV6-5,TRBJ1-1,NA,NA
CASSPRGASEAFF,TGTGCCAGCAGCCCAAGGGGCGCCTCTGAAGCTTTCTTT,TRBV11-3,TRBJ1-1,NA,NA
CASSFVRGLNSPLHF,TGTGCCAGCAGCTTTGTGAGGGGATTGAATTCACCCCTCCACTTT,TRBV5-6,TRBJ1-6,NA,NA
CASSQAPGLRQNYGYTF,TGCGCCAGCAGCCAAGCTCCGGGTCTTAGACAGAACTATGGCTACACCTTC,TRBV4-1,TRBJ1-2,NA,NA